This entry features one T cell receptor (beta chain) sequence. The data belong to a study of blood T cell repertoires in COVID-19. Background on the study: Sites in the United States, Italy and Spain provided acute and convalescent COVID-19 samples. PBMCs, B-cell-depleted T cells, or T cells were the source of the cDNA or gDNA that made up the material.

Per the original data handling: It was from reference gene primer amplification that nucleated cell counts were estimated. Profiling relied on immunoSEQ multiplex PCR, and the TCRdb table lists in-frame clones only, not all of them. Clonal size and the V and J genes are those of that table, whereas D and trimming came from the DNA. The sample shows 150,000 to 200,000 clones, around four fifths of them seen only once. The CDR3 is made up of 15 amino acids. The V and J ends lost 5 bases and 2 bases, in that order; junction bases with no gene match: 3. Per the germline V gene, CDR1 is MNHEY and CDR2 is SMNVEV (reference sequence).

The gene calls are TRBV27 and TRBJ2-7; 13 nucleotides line up with TRBD2. The sequencing sample was made of peripheral blood. This TCR derives from a man aged 55 to 70 with COVID-19, enrolled during active disease. As DNA, the CDR3 is TGTGCCAGCAGTACACTAGCGGGAGGGCCCTACGAGCAGTACTTC. Its translation: CASSTLAGGPYEQYF.